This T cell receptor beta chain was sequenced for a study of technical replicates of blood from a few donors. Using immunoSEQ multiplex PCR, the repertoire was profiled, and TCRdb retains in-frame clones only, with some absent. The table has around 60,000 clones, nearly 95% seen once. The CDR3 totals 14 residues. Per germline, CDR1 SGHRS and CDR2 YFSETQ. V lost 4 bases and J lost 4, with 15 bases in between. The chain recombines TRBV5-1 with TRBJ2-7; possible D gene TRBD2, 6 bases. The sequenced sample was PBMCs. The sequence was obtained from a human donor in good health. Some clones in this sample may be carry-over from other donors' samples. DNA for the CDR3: TGCGCCAGCAGCCTCAGTGGAGGGGCATACGAGCAGTACTTC. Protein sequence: CASSLSGGAYEQYF.